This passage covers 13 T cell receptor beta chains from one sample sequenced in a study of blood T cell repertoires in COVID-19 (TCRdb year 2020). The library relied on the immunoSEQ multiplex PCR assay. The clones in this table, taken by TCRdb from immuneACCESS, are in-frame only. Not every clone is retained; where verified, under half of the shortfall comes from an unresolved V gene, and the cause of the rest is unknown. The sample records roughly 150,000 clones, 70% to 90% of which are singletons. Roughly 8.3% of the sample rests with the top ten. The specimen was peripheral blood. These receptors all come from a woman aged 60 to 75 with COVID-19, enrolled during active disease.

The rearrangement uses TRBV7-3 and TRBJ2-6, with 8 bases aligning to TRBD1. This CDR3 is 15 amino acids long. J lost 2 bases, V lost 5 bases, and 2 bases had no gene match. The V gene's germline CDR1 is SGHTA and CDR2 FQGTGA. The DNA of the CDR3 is TGTGCCAGCAGCCGACAGGGGACTGGGGCCAACGTCCTGACTTTC. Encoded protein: CASSRQGTGANVLTF. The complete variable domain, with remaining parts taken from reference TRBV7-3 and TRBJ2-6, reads GAGVSQTPSNKVTEKGKYVELRCDPISGHTALYWYRQSLGQGPEFLIYFQGTGAADDSGLPNDRFFAVRPEGSVSTLKIQRTERGDSAVYLCASSRQGTGANVLTFGAGSRLTVL.

Written as DNA, the CDR3 is TGTGCCAGCAGATTCGGGACACCGGGCACTGAAGCTTTCTTT. Protein: CASRFGTPGTEAFF. The rearrangement uses TRBV27 and TRBJ1-1; D perhaps matches TRBD1 (6 bases). CDR1 MNHEY and CDR2 SMNVEV come from the germline V gene (reference sequence). Trimming shortened V by 6 bases and J by 4 bases, and 15 bases separated the two germline ends. The CDR3 runs to 14 residues.

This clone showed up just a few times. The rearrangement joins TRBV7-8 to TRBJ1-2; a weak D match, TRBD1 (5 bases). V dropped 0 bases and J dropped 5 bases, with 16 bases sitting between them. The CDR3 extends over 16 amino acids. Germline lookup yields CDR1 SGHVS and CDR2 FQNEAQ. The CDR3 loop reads CASSLARDGAGYGYTF. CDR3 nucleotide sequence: TGTGCCAGCAGCTTAGCCCGGGACGGCGCGGGGTATGGCTACACCTTC.

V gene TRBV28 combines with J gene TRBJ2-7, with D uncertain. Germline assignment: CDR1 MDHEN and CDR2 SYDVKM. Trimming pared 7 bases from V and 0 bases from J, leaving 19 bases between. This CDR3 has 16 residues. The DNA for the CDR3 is TGTGCCAGCACCCCTCCCCGCGGCTCGAGCTCCTACGAGCAGTACTTC. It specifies CASTPPRGSSSYEQYF.

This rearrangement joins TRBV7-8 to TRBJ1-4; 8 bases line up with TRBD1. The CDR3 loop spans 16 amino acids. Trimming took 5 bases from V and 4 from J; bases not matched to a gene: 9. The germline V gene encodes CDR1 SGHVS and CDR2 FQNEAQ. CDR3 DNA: TGTGCCAGCAGCCAGCGGACAGGGAGGGGTAATGAAAAACTGTTTTTT. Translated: CASSQRTGRGNEKLFF. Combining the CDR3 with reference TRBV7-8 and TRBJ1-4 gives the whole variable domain GAGVSQSPRYKVAKRGQDVALRCDPISGHVSLFWYQQALGQGPEFLTYFQNEAQLDKSGLPSDRFFAERPEGSVSTLKIQRTQQEDSAVYLCASSQRTGRGNEKLFFGSGTQLSVL.

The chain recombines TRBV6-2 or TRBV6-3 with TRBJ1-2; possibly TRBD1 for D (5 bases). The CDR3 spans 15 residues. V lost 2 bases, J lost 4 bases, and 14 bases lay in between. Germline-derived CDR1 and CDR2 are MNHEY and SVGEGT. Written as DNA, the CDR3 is TGTGCCAGCAGTTACGCCACCGGGGGACGCTATGGCTACACCTTC. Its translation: CASSYATGGRYGYTF.

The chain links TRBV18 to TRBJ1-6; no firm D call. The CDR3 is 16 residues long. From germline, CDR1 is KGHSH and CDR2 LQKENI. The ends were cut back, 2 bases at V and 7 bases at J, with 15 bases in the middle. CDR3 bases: TGTGCCAGCTCACCAGTCGGGGTTCGGGGAAATTCACCCCTCCACTTT. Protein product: CASSPVGVRGNSPLHF. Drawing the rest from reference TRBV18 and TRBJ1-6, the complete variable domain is NAGVMQNPRHLVRRRGQEARLRCSPMKGHSHVYWYRQLPEEGLKFMVYLQKENIIDESGMPKERFSAEFPKEGPSILRIQQVVRGDSAAYFCASSPVGVRGNSPLHFGNGTRLTVT.

CDR3 region: CASSETETGFYNSPLHF. DNA of the CDR3: TGTGCCAGCAGTGAAACAGAGACAGGATTCTATAATTCACCCCTCCACTTT. The chain links TRBV6-1 to TRBJ1-6; D perhaps matches TRBD1 (6 bases). Germline V gene lookup returns CDR1 MNHNS and CDR2 SASEGT. V was shortened by 2 bases and J by 3 bases, with 14 bases between the two germline ends. CDR3 size: 17 residues.

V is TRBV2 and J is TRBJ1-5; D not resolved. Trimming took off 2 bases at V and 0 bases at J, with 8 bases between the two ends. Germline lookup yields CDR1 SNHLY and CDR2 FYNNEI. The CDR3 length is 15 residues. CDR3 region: CASSENGVSNQPQHF. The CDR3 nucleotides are TGTGCCAGCAGTGAAAACGGGGTTAGCAATCAGCCCCAGCATTTT.

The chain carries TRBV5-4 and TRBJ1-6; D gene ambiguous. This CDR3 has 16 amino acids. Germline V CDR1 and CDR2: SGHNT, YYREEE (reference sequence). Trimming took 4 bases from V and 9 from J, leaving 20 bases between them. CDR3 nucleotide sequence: TGTGCCAGCAGCCCCTTCGCCGAGCTGAAGAGTTCACCCCTCCACTTT. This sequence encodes CASSPFAELKSSPLHF.

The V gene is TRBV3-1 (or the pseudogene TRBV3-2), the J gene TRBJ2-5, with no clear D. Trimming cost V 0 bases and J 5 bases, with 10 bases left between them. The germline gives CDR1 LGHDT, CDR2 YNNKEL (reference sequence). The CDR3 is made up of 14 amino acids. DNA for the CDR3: TGTGCCAGCAGCCAAGATATCCAGGCGGAGACCCAGTACTTC. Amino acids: CASSQDIQAETQYF.

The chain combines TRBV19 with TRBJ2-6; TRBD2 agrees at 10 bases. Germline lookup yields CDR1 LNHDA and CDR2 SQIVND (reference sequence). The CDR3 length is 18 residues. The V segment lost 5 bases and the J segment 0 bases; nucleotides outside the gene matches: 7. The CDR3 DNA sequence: TGTGCCAGTAGTTCTAGACTAGCGGGTTCCTCTGGGGCCAACGTCCTGACTTTC. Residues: CASSSRLAGSSGANVLTF.

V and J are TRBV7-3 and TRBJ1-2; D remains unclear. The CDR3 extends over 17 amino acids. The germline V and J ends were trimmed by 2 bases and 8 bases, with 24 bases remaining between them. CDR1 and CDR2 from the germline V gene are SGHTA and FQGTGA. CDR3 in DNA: TGTGCCAGCAGCTTAGGGAGAGTGTCGGGGTCATTCGACGGCTACACCTTC. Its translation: CASSLGRVSGSFDGYTF.